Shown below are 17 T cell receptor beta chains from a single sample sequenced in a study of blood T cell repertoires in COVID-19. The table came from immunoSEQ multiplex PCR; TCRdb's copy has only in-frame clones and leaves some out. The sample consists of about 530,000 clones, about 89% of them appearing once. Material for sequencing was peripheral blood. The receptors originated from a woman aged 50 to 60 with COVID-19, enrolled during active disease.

The CDR3 sequence: CASSSSGGDEQYF. The CDR3 DNA is TGTGCCAGCAGCTCTAGCGGGGGTGACGAGCAGTACTTC. The genes are TRBV7-2 and TRBJ2-7; 10 bases align to TRBD2. This CDR3 has 13 amino acids. Germline values: CDR1 SGHTA, CDR2 FQGNSA. Germline trimming cut 4 bases from V and 5 bases from J; bases unmatched to any gene: 2.

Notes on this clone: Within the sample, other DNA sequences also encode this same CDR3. Here the CDR3 DNA reads TGTGCCAGCAGTGAGCTCGGGGGTACCACTGAAGCTTTCTTT. Protein sequence: CASSELGGTTEAFF. This sequence joins TRBV6-1 and TRBJ1-1; a weak D match, TRBD1 (5 bases). The CDR3 has 14 residues. Germline CDR1 and CDR2: MNHNS and SASEGT. V lost 3 bases and J 4 bases, leaving 12 bases between the germline ends.

The CDR3 coding sequence is TGTGCCAGCAGCTCGAGGGGGACAGAAAGTAACAATTCACCCCTCCACTTT. This encodes CASSSRGTESNNSPLHF. The V and J genes are TRBV5-6 and TRBJ1-6; 7 bases line up with TRBD1. From germline, CDR1 is SGHDT and CDR2 YYEEEE. J lost 7 bases, V lost 3 bases, and 13 bases had no gene match. The CDR3 spans 17 residues.

CDR3 in DNA: TGTGCCAGCAGAAACACAGGGGGCTGGGCTGAAGCTTTCTTT. Its translation is CASRNTGGWAEAFF. The chain is built from TRBV7-8 and TRBJ1-1, with 9 bases that match TRBD1. Germline V gene data show CDR1 as SGHVS and CDR2 as FQNEAQ. CDR3 size: 14 residues. V lost 6 bases and J lost 6; bases outside the gene matches: 8.

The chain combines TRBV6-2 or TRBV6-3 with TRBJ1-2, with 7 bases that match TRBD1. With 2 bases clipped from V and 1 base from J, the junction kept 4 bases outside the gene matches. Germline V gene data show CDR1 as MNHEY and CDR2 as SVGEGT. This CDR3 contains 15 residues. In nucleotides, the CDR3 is TGTGCCAGCAGTTACCGGGACAGACTTAACTATGGCTACACCTTC. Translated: CASSYRDRLNYGYTF.

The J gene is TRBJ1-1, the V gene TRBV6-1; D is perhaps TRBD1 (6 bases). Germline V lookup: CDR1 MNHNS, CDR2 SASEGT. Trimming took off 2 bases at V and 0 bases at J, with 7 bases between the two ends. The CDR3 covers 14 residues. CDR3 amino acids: CASSEPGVNTEAFF. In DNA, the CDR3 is TGTGCCAGCAGTGAACCAGGGGTGAACACTGAAGCTTTCTTT.

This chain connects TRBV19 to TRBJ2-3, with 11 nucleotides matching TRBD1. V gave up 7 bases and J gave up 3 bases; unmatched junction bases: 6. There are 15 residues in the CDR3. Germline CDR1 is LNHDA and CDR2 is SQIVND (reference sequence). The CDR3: CASIPGTGGTDTQYF. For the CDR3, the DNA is TGTGCCAGTATCCCCGGGACAGGGGGGACAGATACGCAGTATTTT.

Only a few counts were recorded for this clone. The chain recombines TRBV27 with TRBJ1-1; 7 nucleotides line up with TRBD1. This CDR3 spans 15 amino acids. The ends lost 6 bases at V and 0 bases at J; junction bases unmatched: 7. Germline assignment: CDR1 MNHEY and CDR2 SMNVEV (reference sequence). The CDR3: CASSYLQGMNTEAFF. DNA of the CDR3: TGTGCCAGCAGCTACCTACAGGGGATGAACACTGAAGCTTTCTTT.

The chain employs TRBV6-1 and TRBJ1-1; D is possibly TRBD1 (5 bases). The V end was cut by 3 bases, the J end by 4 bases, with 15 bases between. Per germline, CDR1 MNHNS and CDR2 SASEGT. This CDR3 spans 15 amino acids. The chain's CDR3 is CASSDGPRGVTEAFF. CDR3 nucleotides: TGTGCCAGCAGTGACGGCCCCCGGGGGGTCACTGAAGCTTTCTTT.

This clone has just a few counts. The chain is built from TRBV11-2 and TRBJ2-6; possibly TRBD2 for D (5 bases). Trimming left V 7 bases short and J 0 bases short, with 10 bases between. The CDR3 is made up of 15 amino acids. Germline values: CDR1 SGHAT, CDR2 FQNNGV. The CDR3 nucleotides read TGTGCCAGCACCCTTCGGGGCTCTGGGGCCAACGTCCTGACTTTC. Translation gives CASTLRGSGANVLTF.

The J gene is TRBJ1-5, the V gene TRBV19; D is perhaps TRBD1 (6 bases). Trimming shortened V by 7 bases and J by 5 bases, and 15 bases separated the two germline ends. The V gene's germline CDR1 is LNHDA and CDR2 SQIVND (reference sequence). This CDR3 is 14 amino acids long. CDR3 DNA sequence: TGTGCCAGTAACCCACAGGGAGGGCATCAGCCCCAGCATTTT. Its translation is CASNPQGGHQPQHF.

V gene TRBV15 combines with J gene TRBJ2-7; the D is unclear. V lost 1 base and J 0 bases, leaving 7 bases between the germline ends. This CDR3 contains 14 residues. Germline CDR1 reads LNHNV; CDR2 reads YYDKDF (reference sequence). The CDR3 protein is CATSRGGGSYEQYF. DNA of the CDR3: TGTGCCACCAGCAGAGGAGGCGGCTCCTACGAGCAGTACTTC.

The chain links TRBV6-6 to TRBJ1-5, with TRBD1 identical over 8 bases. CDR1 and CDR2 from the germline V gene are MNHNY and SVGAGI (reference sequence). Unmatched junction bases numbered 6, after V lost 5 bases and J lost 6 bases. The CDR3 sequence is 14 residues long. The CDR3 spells CASSIGQGGQPQHF. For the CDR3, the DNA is TGTGCCAGCAGTATCGGACAGGGAGGTCAGCCCCAGCATTTT.

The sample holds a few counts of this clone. In DNA, the CDR3 is TGCGCCAGCAGCCAAGGGCTGGAGGGTTCACCCCTCCACTTT. Its translation: CASSQGLEGSPLHF. This chain uses TRBV4-1 with TRBJ1-6; no definite D call. CDR3 length: 14 residues. Germline V CDR1 and CDR2: MGHRA, YSYEKL. Trimming pared 1 base from V and 9 bases from J, leaving 10 bases between.

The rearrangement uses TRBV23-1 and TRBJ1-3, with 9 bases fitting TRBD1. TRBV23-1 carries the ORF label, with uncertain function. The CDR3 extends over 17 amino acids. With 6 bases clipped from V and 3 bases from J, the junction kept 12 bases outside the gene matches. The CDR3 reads CASRPGTGTGNGNTIYF. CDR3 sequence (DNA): TGCGCCAGCAGACCCGGGACAGGGACTGGAAATGGAAACACCATATATTTT.

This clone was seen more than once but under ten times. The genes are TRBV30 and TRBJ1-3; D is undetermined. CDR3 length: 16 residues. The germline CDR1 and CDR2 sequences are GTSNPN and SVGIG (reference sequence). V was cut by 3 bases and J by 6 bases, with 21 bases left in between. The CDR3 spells CAWRELRASGVNTIYF. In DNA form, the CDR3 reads TGTGCCTGGAGGGAGCTGAGGGCCTCCGGGGTAAACACCATATATTTT.

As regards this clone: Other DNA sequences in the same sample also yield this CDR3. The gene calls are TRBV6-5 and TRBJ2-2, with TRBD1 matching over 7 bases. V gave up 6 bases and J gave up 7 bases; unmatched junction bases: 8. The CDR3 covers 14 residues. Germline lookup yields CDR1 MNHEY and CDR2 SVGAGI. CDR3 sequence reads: CASSRDRVGGELFF. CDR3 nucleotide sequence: TGTGCCAGCAGCCGTGACAGGGTGGGCGGGGAGCTGTTTTTT.